This is a list of T cell receptor beta chains from one sample in a study of blood T cells in healthy people across ages. MiXCR was run by TCRdb on the 5' RACE reads, yielding one entry per CDR3 protein. This sample carries around 1.7 million distinct CDR3 sequences, under 30% of them seen once, and the ten largest clones take about 7.7%. Sequences were obtained from blood. These receptors were obtained from a woman in her 30s in good health. The CDR3 runs from the conserved cysteine through the conserved F or W. The order of the fields is V gene, clone size, D gene, J gene, CDR3 protein, CDR3 DNA. A D gene is named only where the DNA matches it firmly. Part of the rows lack a size; the others show once, few, many or a class for expanded clones.

>TRBV9|NA|NA|TRBJ2-5
CASSVLWGWVETQYF
TGTGCCAGCAGCGTCCTTTGGGGCTGGGTGGAGACCCAGTACTTC
>TRBV3-1|NA|NA|TRBJ2-7
CASSQGAGFEQYF
TGTGCCAGCAGCCAAGGCGCGGGGTTCGAGCAGTACTTC
>TRBV20-1|few|NA|TRBJ2-7
CSASAGKGAEQYF
TGCAGTGCTAGCGCGGGGAAAGGCGCCGAGCAGTACTTC
>TRBV7-2|NA|TRBD2|TRBJ2-3
CASSPSLAGVGDTQYF
TGTGCCAGCAGCCCCAGTCTAGCGGGAGTGGGAGATACGCAGTATTTT
>TRBV12-5|few|NA|TRBJ2-1
CASGLVSRDEQFF
TGTGCTAGTGGTTTGGTATCCCGGGATGAGCAGTTCTTC
>TRBV7-2|NA|NA|TRBJ2-2
CASSLAEPLGTGELFF
TGTGCCAGCAGCTTAGCGGAGCCCCTCGGGACCGGGGAGCTGTTTTTT
>TRBV6-1|NA|TRBD2|TRBJ2-3
CASSTGTSINTQYF
TGTGCCAGCAGTACCGGGACTAGCATAAATACGCAGTATTTT
>TRBV18|NA|TRBD2|TRBJ2-5
CASSNGGREAQYF
TGTGCCAGCTCGAACGGGGGGAGAGAGGCCCAGTACTTC
>TRBV5-1|NA|NA|TRBJ2-1
CASSLGGTPSGNEQFF
TGCGCCAGCAGCTTGGGAGGAACTCCCTCGGGTAATGAGCAGTTCTTC
>TRBV5-1|once|TRBD2|TRBJ2-1
CASRGSGGDHNEQFF
TGCGCCAGCAGGGGGAGCGGGGGGGACCACAATGAGCAGTTCTTC
>TRBV7-8|NA|NA|TRBJ2-7
CASSPRGSVSYEQYF
TGTGCCAGCAGCCCTCGGGGGTCTGTCTCCTACGAGCAGTACTTC
>TRBV30|NA|TRBD1|TRBJ1-2
CAWTGQGGGGYTF
TGTGCCTGGACAGGGCAGGGGGGTGGTGGCTACACCTTC
>TRBV28|NA|TRBD1|TRBJ2-6
CASSPLRGRGANVLTF
TGTGCCAGCAGTCCCCTAAGGGGGCGTGGGGCCAACGTCCTGACTTTC
>TRBV2|NA|TRBD1|TRBJ1-5
CASREQQGIGQPQHF
TGTGCCAGCAGGGAACAACAGGGGATCGGTCAGCCCCAGCATTTT
>TRBV3-1|few|NA|TRBJ2-1
CASSYRETYNEQFF
TGTGCCAGCAGCTATCGGGAAACCTACAATGAGCAGTTCTTC
>TRBV15|many|TRBD2|TRBJ2-1
CATSREASGGYDNEQFF
TGTGCCACCAGCAGAGAGGCTAGCGGGGGTTACGACAATGAGCAGTTCTTC
>TRBV6-2/TRBV6-3|NA|TRBD2|TRBJ2-5
CASSRWTSGSSETQYF
TGTGCCAGCAGTCGATGGACTAGCGGGAGTTCGGAGACCCAGTACTTC
>TRBV11-3|NA|TRBD2|TRBJ2-1
CASSLGTAGVAHNEQFF
TGTGCCAGCAGCTTAGGTACAGCGGGAGTTGCTCACAATGAGCAGTTCTTC
>TRBV5-1|NA|NA|TRBJ1-1
CASSERGFSEAFF
TGCGCCAGCAGCGAAAGGGGATTCTCTGAAGCTTTCTTT
>TRBV12-3/TRBV12-4|NA|TRBD2|TRBJ2-3
CASSPPLAGGPADAQYF
TGTGCCAGCAGTCCCCCACTAGCGGGGGGGCCGGCAGATGCGCAGTATTTT
>TRBV7-2|NA|NA|TRBJ1-2
CASSLFGSEYGGYTF
TGTGCCAGCAGCCTCTTTGGGAGTGAATATGGTGGCTACACCTTC
>TRBV6-5|few|NA|TRBJ1-6
CASMGGNSPLHF
TGTGCCAGCATGGGGGGGAATTCACCCCTCCACTTT
>TRBV3-1|NA|NA|TRBJ2-5
CASSQYQSQETQYF
TGTGCCAGCAGCCAGTATCAATCACAAGAGACCCAGTACTTC
>TRBV6-1|NA|NA|TRBJ1-1
CASSEAGRAGAEAFF
TGTGCCAGCAGTGAAGCTGGGAGGGCCGGGGCTGAAGCTTTCTTT
>TRBV6-5|few|NA|TRBJ2-1
CASSYSAAGDEQFF
TGTGCCAGCAGTTACTCCGCCGCAGGGGATGAGCAGTTCTTC
>TRBV27|NA|TRBD1|TRBJ1-5
CASSPLGFRDRAHNQPQHF
TGTGCCAGCAGTCCCTTAGGCTTTCGGGACAGGGCCCATAATCAGCCCCAGCATTTT
>TRBV12-3/TRBV12-4|few|NA|TRBJ1-1
CASSGEAYTEAFF
TGTGCCAGCAGCGGGGAAGCGTACACTGAAGCTTTCTTT
>TRBV20-1|NA|TRBD1|TRBJ1-2
CSATDRGRRGYTF
TGCAGTGCTACGGACAGGGGGCGACGGGGCTACACCTTC
>TRBV10-2|NA|TRBD2|TRBJ2-1
CASSDGLAEYNEQFF
TGCGCCAGCAGTGACGGGCTAGCGGAGTACAATGAGCAGTTCTTC
>TRBV7-7|few|TRBD2|TRBJ2-2
CASSGGVNTGELFF
TGTGCCAGCTCCGGGGGGGTGAACACCGGGGAGCTGTTTTTT
>TRBV12-3/TRBV12-4|few|TRBD1|TRBJ2-1
CASSYLTGGRGNEQFF
TGTGCCAGCAGTTACCTGACAGGGGGCAGGGGGAATGAGCAGTTCTTC
>TRBV29-1|NA|TRBD1|TRBJ1-2
CSTGQGGYGYTF
TGCAGCACGGGACAGGGGGGCTATGGCTACACCTTC
>TRBV20-1|NA|NA|TRBJ2-7
CSAIDYNEQYF
TGCAGTGCTATAGATTACAATGAGCAGTACTTC
>TRBV20-1|NA|TRBD2|TRBJ2-3
CSASGLAGSIADTQYF
TGCAGTGCTAGCGGACTAGCGGGATCTATCGCAGATACGCAGTATTTT
>TRBV7-3|NA|TRBD1|TRBJ1-3
CASSLTPGQGAGNTIYF
TGTGCCAGCAGCTTGACACCGGGACAGGGAGCGGGAAACACCATATATTTT
>TRBV7-9|NA|NA|TRBJ1-2
CASSSQAPNYGYTF
TGTGCCAGCAGCTCCCAGGCCCCGAATTATGGCTACACCTTC
>TRBV29-1|few|NA|TRBJ1-4
CSVESSGGEKLFF
TGCAGCGTGGAGTCATCTGGCGGGGAAAAACTGTTTTTT
>TRBV25-1|NA|TRBD1|TRBJ1-2
CASSEDRQISGYTF
TGTGCCAGCAGTGAGGACAGGCAGATTAGTGGCTACACCTTC
>TRBV3-1|NA|TRBD1|TRBJ2-3
CASSWDRGLRDTQYF
TGTGCCAGCAGCTGGGACAGGGGGCTCCGAGATACGCAGTATTTT
>TRBV15|many|TRBD1|TRBJ1-1
CATSRARGQAEAFF
TGTGCCACCAGCAGAGCCAGGGGGCAGGCTGAAGCTTTCTTT
>TRBV27|few|TRBD2|TRBJ2-7
CASCLRVAGGGAYEQYF
TGTGCCAGCTGCCTCAGGGTAGCGGGAGGAGGCGCCTACGAGCAGTACTTC
>TRBV5-5|NA|NA|TRBJ2-5
CASSLVGGDGGETQYF
TGTGCCAGCAGCCTAGTGGGGGGCGACGGGGGAGAGACCCAGTACTTC
>TRBV12-3/TRBV12-4|NA|TRBD1|TRBJ2-1
CASSIGQGPYNEQFF
TGTGCCAGCAGTATTGGACAGGGCCCCTACAATGAGCAGTTCTTC
>TRBV20-1|NA|NA|TRBJ1-5
CSARRERGNSQPQHF
TGCAGTGCTAGAAGAGAAAGGGGAAACAGTCAGCCCCAGCATTTT
>TRBV9|NA|NA|TRBJ2-3
CASNPSGSTDTQYF
TGTGCCAGCAACCCTTCAGGGAGCACAGATACGCAGTATTTT
>TRBV28|many|TRBD1|TRBJ2-5
CASSSRDRGRETQYF
TGTGCCAGCAGCTCCCGGGACAGGGGTAGGGAGACCCAGTACTTC
>TRBV27|NA|NA|TRBJ2-7
CASSLGFQGQEQYF
TGTGCCAGCAGTTTAGGCTTCCAGGGCCAAGAGCAGTACTTC
>TRBV7-9|NA|NA|TRBJ2-7
CASSITTSYEQYF
TGTGCCAGCAGCATAACTACCTCCTACGAGCAGTACTTC
>TRBV5-6|NA|TRBD2|TRBJ2-1
CASSFVSGLAGVSYNEQFF
TGTGCCAGCAGCTTTGTGTCGGGACTAGCGGGAGTAAGCTACAATGAGCAGTTCTTC